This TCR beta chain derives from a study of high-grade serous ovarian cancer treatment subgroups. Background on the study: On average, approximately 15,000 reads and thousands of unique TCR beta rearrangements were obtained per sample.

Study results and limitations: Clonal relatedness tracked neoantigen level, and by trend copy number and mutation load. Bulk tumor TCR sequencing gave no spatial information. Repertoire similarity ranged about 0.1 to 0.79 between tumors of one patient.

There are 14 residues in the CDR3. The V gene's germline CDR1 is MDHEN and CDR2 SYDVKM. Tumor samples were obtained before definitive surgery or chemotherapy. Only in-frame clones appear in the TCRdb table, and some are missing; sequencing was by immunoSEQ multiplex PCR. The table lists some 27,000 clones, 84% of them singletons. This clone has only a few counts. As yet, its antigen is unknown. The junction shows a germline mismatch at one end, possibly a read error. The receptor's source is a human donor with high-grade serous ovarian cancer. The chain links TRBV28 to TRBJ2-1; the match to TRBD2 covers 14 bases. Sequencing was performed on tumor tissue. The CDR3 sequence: CASSLWTSGRAVLF. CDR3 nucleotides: TGTGCCAGCAGTTTATGGACTAGCGGGAGGGCCGTGCTCTTC.